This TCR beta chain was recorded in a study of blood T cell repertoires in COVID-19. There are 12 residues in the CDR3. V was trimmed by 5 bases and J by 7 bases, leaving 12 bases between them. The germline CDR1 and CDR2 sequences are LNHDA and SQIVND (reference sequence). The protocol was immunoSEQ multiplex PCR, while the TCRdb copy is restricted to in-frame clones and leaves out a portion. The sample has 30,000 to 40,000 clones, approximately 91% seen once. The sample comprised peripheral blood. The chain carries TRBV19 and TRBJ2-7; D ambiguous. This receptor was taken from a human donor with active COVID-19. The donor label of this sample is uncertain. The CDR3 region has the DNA TGTGCCAGTAGTCCTAGTGGAGTGGAGCAGTACTTC. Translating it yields CASSPSGVEQYF.